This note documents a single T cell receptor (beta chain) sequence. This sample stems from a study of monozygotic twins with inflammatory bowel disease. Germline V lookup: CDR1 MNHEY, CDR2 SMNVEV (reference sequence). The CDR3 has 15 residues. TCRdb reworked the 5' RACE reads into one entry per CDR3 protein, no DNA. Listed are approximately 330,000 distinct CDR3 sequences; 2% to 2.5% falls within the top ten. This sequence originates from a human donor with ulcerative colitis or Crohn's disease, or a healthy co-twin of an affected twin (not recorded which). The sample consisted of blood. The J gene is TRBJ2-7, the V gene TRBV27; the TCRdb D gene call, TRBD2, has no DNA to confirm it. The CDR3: CASSPGLAGVGEQYF.